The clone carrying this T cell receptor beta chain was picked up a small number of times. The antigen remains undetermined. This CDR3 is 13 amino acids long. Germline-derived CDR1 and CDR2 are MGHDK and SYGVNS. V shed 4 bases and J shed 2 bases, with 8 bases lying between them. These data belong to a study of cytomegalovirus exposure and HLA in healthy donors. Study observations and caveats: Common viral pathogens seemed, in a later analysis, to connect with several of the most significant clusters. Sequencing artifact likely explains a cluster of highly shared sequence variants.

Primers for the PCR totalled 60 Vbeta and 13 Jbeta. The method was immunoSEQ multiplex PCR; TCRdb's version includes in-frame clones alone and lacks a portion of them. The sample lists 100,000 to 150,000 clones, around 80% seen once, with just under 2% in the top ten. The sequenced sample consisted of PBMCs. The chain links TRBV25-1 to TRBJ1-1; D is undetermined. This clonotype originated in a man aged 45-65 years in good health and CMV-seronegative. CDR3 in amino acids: CASSGVSNTEAFF. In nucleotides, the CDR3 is TGTGCCAGCAGTGGTGTCAGTAACACTGAAGCTTTCTTT.